A selection of T cell receptor beta chains follows, all from one sample in a study of blood T cell repertoires in COVID-19. Assay used: immunoSEQ multiplex PCR; TCRdb lists only in-frame clones, some missing. Of about 160,000 clones in the sample, roughly 90% are singletons; the top ten hold less than 3%. The sequencing sample was made of peripheral blood. The receptors originated from a man aged 55 to 70 with acute or convalescent COVID-19. Each CDR3 is given with its conserved first and last residue. A D gene is named only where the DNA matches it firmly. Clone size, where shown, is once, few, many, or a class for clones that have expanded.

j_gene,v_gene,d_gene,abundance,len,CDR3nt,CDR3aa
TRBJ2-2,TRBV7-9,NA,NA,17,TGTGCCAGCAGCTTTCCCCACGGCAGGGCCTCCACCGGGGAGCTGTTTTTT,CASSFPHGRASTGELFF
TRBJ2-7,TRBV18,TRBD1,NA,14,TGTGCCAGCTCACCCGCTGCAGGGGGCAACGAGCAGTACTTC,CASSPAAGGNEQYF
TRBJ1-2,TRBV3-1/TRBV3-2,TRBD1,NA,14,TGTGCCAGCAGCCAGGGACAGGGCCAGGGTGGCTACACCTTC,CASSQGQGQGGYTF
TRBJ1-2,TRBV19,NA,NA,15,TGTGCCAGTAGTACAACCGAGACAGATAACTATGGCTACACCTTC,CASSTTETDNYGYTF
TRBJ1-2,TRBV18,TRBD1,NA,14,TGTGCCAGCTCACGCGGACAGGGCCCTCTGGGCTACACCTTC,CASSRGQGPLGYTF
TRBJ1-2,TRBV2,NA,NA,14,TGTGCCAGCAGTGAACTTCAGGGCGGCTATGGCTACACCTTC,CASSELQGGYGYTF
TRBJ2-3,TRBV7-2,NA,NA,13,TGTGCCAGCAGCTTCGCGCCCACAGATACGCAGTATTTT,CASSFAPTDTQYF
TRBJ1-5,TRBV7-8,NA,NA,15,TGTGCCAGCAGCTTAGTCGGACAGCTCAATCAGCCCCAGCATTTT,CASSLVGQLNQPQHF
TRBJ2-7,TRBV12-3/TRBV12-4,NA,NA,13,TGTGCCAGCACCCTAACCGCGAGTTACGAGCAGTACTTC,CASTLTASYEQYF
TRBJ2-3,TRBV6-5,NA,NA,16,TGTGCCAGCAGTTACGCTGGGGCCAGAAGCACAGATACGCAGTATTTT,CASSYAGARSTDTQYF
TRBJ2-6,TRBV19,NA,NA,15,TGTGCCAGTAGTGTAAACAGGGCTGGGGCCAACGTCCTGACTTTC,CASSVNRAGANVLTF
TRBJ2-6,TRBV7-9,NA,NA,15,TGTGCCAGCAGACCTGAGGCGCCTGGGGCCAACGTCCTGACTTTC,CASRPEAPGANVLTF
TRBJ2-7,TRBV29-1,NA,once,13,TGCAGCGTTGCATCCGGGACACTAACCGAGCAGTACTTC,CSVASGTLTEQYF
TRBJ2-4,TRBV19,TRBD1,NA,15,TGTGCCAGTAGTATGGAAGGGACAGGGGTTAACATTCAGTACTTC,CASSMEGTGVNIQYF
TRBJ1-1,TRBV5-4,TRBD1,NA,15,TGTGCCAGCAGCTTGGGCGGGCAGGGGGCGACTGAAGCTTTCTTT,CASSLGGQGATEAFF
TRBJ2-3,TRBV7-2,NA,NA,12,TGTGCCAGCAGCTTATATACAGATACGCAGTATTTT,CASSLYTDTQYF
TRBJ1-5,TRBV7-9,TRBD1,NA,17,TGTGCCAGCAGCTTAGTCCACGGGACAGGGGGCAATCAGCCCCAGCATTTT,CASSLVHGTGGNQPQHF
TRBJ2-7,TRBV6-2/TRBV6-3,NA,NA,16,TGTGCCAGCAGTTACTCGTTTAGGCAGGGTAGGATCGAGCAGTACTTC,CASSYSFRQGRIEQYF
TRBJ1-4,TRBV6-5,NA,NA,15,TGTGCCAGCAGTTACGATCAGGCAACTAATGAAAAACTGTTTTTT,CASSYDQATNEKLFF
TRBJ1-1,TRBV6-5,NA,NA,16,TGTGCCAGCAGTTATGCAGCCAAGGGGCTGAACACTGAAGCTTTCTTT,CASSYAAKGLNTEAFF
TRBJ1-1,TRBV5-1,TRBD1,NA,14,TGCGCCAGCAGCTGGACAGGGGGGCGGACTGAAGCTTTCTTT,CASSWTGGRTEAFF
TRBJ1-2,TRBV6-6,NA,NA,15,TGTGCCAGCAGTCAAACGGCGGGTGATGCCTATGGCTACACCTTC,CASSQTAGDAYGYTF
TRBJ2-5,TRBV7-9,NA,few,15,TGTGCCAGCAGCAGAAGGGTGGAGGGGATAGAGACCCAGTACTTC,CASSRRVEGIETQYF
TRBJ2-3,TRBV5-4,NA,NA,12,TGTGCCAGCAGCACTAGCACAGATACGCAGTATTTT,CASSTSTDTQYF
TRBJ2-1,TRBV11-2,NA,NA,13,TGTGCCAGCAGTATAGGGGGGGGCAATGAGCAGTTCTTC,CASSIGGGNEQFF
TRBJ1-2,TRBV4-1,NA,NA,17,TGCGCCAGCAGCCGGAGTCGGGGCACAGGGAACGACTATGGCTACACCTTC,CASSRSRGTGNDYGYTF
TRBJ2-7,TRBV27,TRBD1,NA,14,TGTGCCAGCAGTTTCCTGGGACAGACTTACGAGCAGTACTTC,CASSFLGQTYEQYF
TRBJ1-1,TRBV27,NA,NA,15,TGTGCCAGCAGTGAATACAGGGTGCGTCACACTGAAGCTTTCTTT,CASSEYRVRHTEAFF
TRBJ1-4,TRBV5-1,NA,NA,15,TGCGCCAGCAGCTTCGGCGGCAACACAAATGAAAAACTGTTTTTT,CASSFGGNTNEKLFF
TRBJ1-1,TRBV14,NA,NA,15,TGTGCCAGCAGCCAAGGAGCCCGGGGAGGCACTGAAGCTTTCTTT,CASSQGARGGTEAFF
TRBJ2-3,TRBV6-6,NA,NA,15,TGTGCCAGCAGCCCCGGGTTTTCTAGCACAGATACGCAGTATTTT,CASSPGFSSTDTQYF
TRBJ2-3,TRBV7-9,NA,NA,14,TGTGCCAGCAGCTTCACAGGGAGCACAGATACGCAGTATTTT,CASSFTGSTDTQYF
TRBJ1-4,TRBV29-1,NA,NA,13,TGCAGCGTAGGGACTCTTTTGTCTGAAAAACTGTTTTTT,CSVGTLLSEKLFF
TRBJ1-2,TRBV5-1,NA,NA,14,TGCGCCAGCAGCTATGGACACCCAGATTTCGGCTACACCTTC,CASSYGHPDFGYTF
TRBJ1-2,TRBV5-6,NA,NA,16,TGTGCCAGCAGCCTTTCTCCATGGACAGATATCTATGGCTACACCTTC,CASSLSPWTDIYGYTF
TRBJ2-7,TRBV7-2,NA,NA,15,TGTGCCAGCAGCTTAAGCCGGGACTTTTCATACGAGCAGTACTTC,CASSLSRDFSYEQYF
TRBJ2-2,TRBV2,NA,NA,15,TGTGCCAGCAGTCTAACCGGGACGAACACCGGGGAGCTGTTTTTT,CASSLTGTNTGELFF
TRBJ2-7,TRBV9,NA,NA,14,TGTGCCAGCAGCGTAGGGCTAGCCGGCTACGAGCAGTACTTC,CASSVGLAGYEQYF
TRBJ1-5,TRBV12-3/TRBV12-4,NA,NA,13,TGTGCCAGCAGCAGTCACAGGGAGCAGCCCCAGCATTTT,CASSSHREQPQHF
TRBJ1-1,TRBV5-5,TRBD1,NA,15,TGTGCCAGCAGCTTTAGCCCCTTCCGGGACAGAGAAGCTTTCTTT,CASSFSPFRDREAFF
TRBJ1-3,TRBV30,NA,NA,13,TGTGCCTGGACAGGGAATTATGGAAACACCATATATTTT,CAWTGNYGNTIYF
TRBJ1-6,TRBV7-9,NA,NA,13,TGTGCCAGCAGCTTGACGGGGGAATCACCCCTCCACTTT,CASSLTGESPLHF
TRBJ1-2,TRBV6-1,NA,NA,14,TGTGCCAGCAGTGAAGCGGGCAGAGCCTATGGCTACACCTTC,CASSEAGRAYGYTF
TRBJ2-1,TRBV20-1,TRBD2,NA,11,TGCAGTGCCGGGAGGGGGAATGAGCAGTTCTTC,CSAGRGNEQFF
TRBJ1-6,TRBV7-9,NA,NA,14,TGTGCCAGCAGCTTAGTACAGGGTAATTCACCCCTCCACTTT,CASSLVQGNSPLHF
TRBJ2-1,TRBV6-5,TRBD1,NA,13,TGTGCCAGCAGCTCAACAGGGGACAATGAGCAGTTCTTC,CASSSTGDNEQFF
TRBJ2-1,TRBV5-1,NA,NA,14,TGCGCCAGCAGATATACGAGCTCCTACAATGAGCAGTTCTTC,CASRYTSSYNEQFF
TRBJ1-6,TRBV6-2/TRBV6-3,NA,once,14,TGTGCCAGCAGTTACTATGGGGACTCGTCACCCCTCCACTTT,CASSYYGDSSPLHF
TRBJ1-1,TRBV7-9,NA,NA,13,TGTGCCAGCAGCCCACCGGGGAACACTGAAGCTTTCTTT,CASSPPGNTEAFF
TRBJ1-6,TRBV7-8,TRBD1,once,14,TGTGCCAGCAGCTTCGGACAGGGAAATTCACCCCTCCACTTT,CASSFGQGNSPLHF